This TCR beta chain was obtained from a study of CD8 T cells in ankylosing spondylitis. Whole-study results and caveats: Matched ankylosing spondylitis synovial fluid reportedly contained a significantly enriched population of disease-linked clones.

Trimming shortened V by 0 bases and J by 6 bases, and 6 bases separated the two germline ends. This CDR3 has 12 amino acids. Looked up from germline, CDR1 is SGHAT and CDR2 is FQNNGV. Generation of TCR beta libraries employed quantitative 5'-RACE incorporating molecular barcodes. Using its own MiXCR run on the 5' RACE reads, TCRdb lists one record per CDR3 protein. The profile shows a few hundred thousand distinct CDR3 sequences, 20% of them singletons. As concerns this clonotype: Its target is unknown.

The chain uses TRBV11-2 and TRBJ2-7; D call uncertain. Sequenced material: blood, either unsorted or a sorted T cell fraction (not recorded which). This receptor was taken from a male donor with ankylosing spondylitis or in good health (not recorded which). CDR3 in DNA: TGTGCCAGCAGCTTAGATCGTGCCGAGCAGTACTTC. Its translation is CASSLDRAEQYF.